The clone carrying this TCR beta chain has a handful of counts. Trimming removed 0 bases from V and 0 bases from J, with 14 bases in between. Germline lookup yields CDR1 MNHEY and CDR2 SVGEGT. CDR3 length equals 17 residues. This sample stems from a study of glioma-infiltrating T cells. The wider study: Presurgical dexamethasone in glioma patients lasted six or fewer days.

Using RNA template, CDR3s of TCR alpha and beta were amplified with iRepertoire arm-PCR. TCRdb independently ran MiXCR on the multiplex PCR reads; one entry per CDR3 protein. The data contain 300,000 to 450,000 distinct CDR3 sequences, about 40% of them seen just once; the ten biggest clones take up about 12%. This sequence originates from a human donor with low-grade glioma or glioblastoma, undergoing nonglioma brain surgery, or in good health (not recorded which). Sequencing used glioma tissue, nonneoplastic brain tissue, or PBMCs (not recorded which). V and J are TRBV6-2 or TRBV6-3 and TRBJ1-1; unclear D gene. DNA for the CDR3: TGTGCCAGCAGTTACTCGATTCAGGACTTCATGAACACTGAAGCTTTCTTT. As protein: CASSYSIQDFMNTEAFF.